The next 16 T cell receptor beta chains were all read from a single sample in a study of OX40 agonist ivuxolimab in advanced cancers. Sequencing used immunoSEQ multiplex PCR; TCRdb keeps in-frame clones, though not all of them. The sample shows roughly 49,000 clones, about 86% of them seen only once. The source material was CD4+ or CD8+ T cells sorted from blood, sampled in a trial of the OX40 agonist ivuxolimab. The receptors were sampled from an adult with an advanced solid tumor such as melanoma, head and neck, liver or kidney cancer.

The chain combines TRBV18 with TRBJ2-7; 9 bases fit TRBD1. The CDR3 has 15 residues. V was clipped by 3 bases and J by 3 bases; unmatched bases: 6. Germline V CDR1 and CDR2: KGHSH, LQKENI. The CDR3 nucleotides read TGTGCCAGCTCACCGACAGGGGGTACTAACTACGAGCAGTACTTC. This encodes CASSPTGGTNYEQYF. Complete variable domain (other parts from reference TRBV18 and TRBJ2-7): NAGVMQNPRHLVRRRGQEARLRCSPMKGHSHVYWYRQLPEEGLKFMVYLQKENIIDESGMPKERFSAEFPKEGPSILRIQQVVRGDSAAYFCASSPTGGTNYEQYFGPGTRLTVT.

The chain joins TRBV4-2 to TRBJ1-5; D gene ambiguous. The germline V and J ends were trimmed by 1 base and 7 bases, with 11 bases remaining between them. CDR1 LGHNA and CDR2 YNFKEQ come from the germline V gene. The CDR3 is made up of 14 amino acids. CDR3 in DNA: TGTGCCAGCAGCCAAGCTACCGAACTACAGCCCCAGCATTTT. It translates to CASSQATELQPQHF.

The CDR3 here is CASSAGQGQGYEKLFF. The CDR3 DNA reads TGTGCCAGCAGCGCGGGTCAGGGACAGGGATATGAAAAACTGTTTTTT. The rearrangement uses TRBV9 and TRBJ1-4; 9 bases match TRBD1. V was pared by 3 bases and J by 6 bases, with 9 bases of the junction left unmatched. This CDR3 comprises 16 residues. Germline assignment: CDR1 SGDLS and CDR2 YYNGEE.

CDR3 loop: CASSHGAGGPYNEQFF. CDR3 in DNA: TGCGCCAGCAGCCACGGCGCGGGGGGGCCTTACAATGAGCAGTTCTTC. This chain connects TRBV4-3 to TRBJ2-1; 9 bases fit TRBD2. J was trimmed by 4 bases and V by 3 bases; bases with no gene match: 7. The CDR3 consists of 16 residues. Germline V gene data show CDR1 as LGHNA and CDR2 as YSLEER.

J is TRBJ2-1 and V is TRBV6-5; 9 nucleotides line up with TRBD1. CDR1 is MNHEY and CDR2 is SVGAGI in the germline V gene. V gave up 5 bases and J gave up 0 bases; unmatched junction bases: 2. The CDR3 loop spans 15 amino acids. CDR3 nucleotide sequence: TGTGCCAGCAGTCAGGGACAGGGCTCCTACAATGAGCAGTTCTTC. This codes for CASSQGQGSYNEQFF.

The chain carries TRBV6-5 and TRBJ2-2; 8 bases align to TRBD2. The CDR3 extends over 15 amino acids. In germline, CDR1 is MNHEY, CDR2 SVGAGI. Unmatched junction bases numbered 9, after V lost 10 bases and J lost 2 bases. The CDR3 DNA is TGTGCCACCTCCCGGACTAGCCTTAACACCGGGGAGCTGTTTTTT. Translating gives CATSRTSLNTGELFF.

The rearrangement uses TRBV10-3 and TRBJ2-2; 12 bases line up with TRBD1. V shed 7 bases and J 6 bases; nucleotides not matched to a gene: 3. The CDR3 runs 14 residues. Germline assignment: CDR1 ENHRY and CDR2 SYGVKD. DNA for the CDR3: TGTGCCATCAAGGGACAGGGGGCGGCCGGGGAGCTGTTTTTT. It codes for CAIKGQGAAGELFF.

As for this clone: The junction shows a germline mismatch at one end, possibly a read error. This sequence joins TRBV19 and TRBJ2-1, with unresolved D. This CDR3 has 12 residues. The V gene's germline CDR1 is LNHDA and CDR2 SQIVND (reference sequence). The CDR3, as DNA: TGTGCCAGCAGTATTGGGTACAATGAGCAGTTCTTC. This gives the protein CASSIGYNEQFF.

The V call is TRBV19, the J call TRBJ2-7; D may be TRBD2 (5 bases). Germline V lookup: CDR1 LNHDA, CDR2 SQIVND (reference sequence). Trimming shortened V by 4 bases and J by 1 base, and 11 bases separated the two germline ends. The CDR3 contains 14 residues. This CDR3 reads CASSSASWSYEQYF. Here the CDR3 DNA reads TGTGCCAGTAGTAGCGCTAGCTGGTCCTACGAGCAGTACTTC.

The chain combines TRBV27 with TRBJ2-1; 7 bases map to TRBD2. The V gene's germline CDR1 is MNHEY and CDR2 SMNVEV (reference sequence). The junction had 3 bases not matched to a gene; V was cut back by 3 bases and J by 7 bases. There are 13 residues in the CDR3. CDR3 sequence (DNA): TGTGCCAGCAGTTTGTGGGGGGGAAATGAGCAGTTCTTC. It codes for CASSLWGGNEQFF.

The chain uses TRBV7-9 and TRBJ2-7; 7 bases line up with TRBD2. This CDR3 is 15 amino acids long. V trimming: 10 bases; J trimming: 5 bases; junction bases outside the gene matches: 17. In germline, CDR1 is SEHNR, CDR2 FQNEAQ (reference sequence). In nucleotides, the CDR3 is TGTGCCACCTACTTCTATCAAGGACTAGGTGACGAGCAGTACTTC. It encodes CATYFYQGLGDEQYF.

The DNA of the CDR3 is TGTGCCAGCAGCCACCCCGAAGAGGGGAGAGGCTACGAGCAGTACTTC. This gives the protein CASSHPEEGRGYEQYF. V and J are TRBV14 and TRBJ2-7, with D possibly being TRBD1 or TRBD2 (5 bases each). The length of the CDR3 is 16 residues. Germline CDR1 and CDR2: SGHDN and FVKESK. V gave up 3 bases and J gave up 3 bases, with 18 bases separating them.

The chain employs TRBV10-3 and TRBJ2-5, with 11 bases matching TRBD1. Per the germline V gene, CDR1 is ENHRY and CDR2 is SYGVKD. The CDR3 runs to 15 residues. V shed 4 bases and J 5 bases; nucleotides not matched to a gene: 6. The CDR3 region is CAISGGQGEGETQYF. DNA for the CDR3: TGTGCCATCAGTGGGGGACAGGGGGAAGGGGAGACCCAGTACTTC.

CDR3 sequence (DNA): TGTGCCAGTAGTATAGATCCGAGGCAGGGGGCTTTTTTTTACAATGAGCAGTTCTTC. This sequence encodes CASSIDPRQGAFFYNEQFF. The chain has TRBV19 and TRBJ2-1; TRBD1 matches 8 bases. Germline V gene lookup returns CDR1 LNHDA and CDR2 SQIVND (reference sequence). With 0 bases clipped from V and 4 bases from J, the junction kept 14 bases outside the gene matches. There are 19 residues in the CDR3.

This clone was picked up a small number of times. The chain has TRBV4-3 and TRBJ1-1; D unclear. Germline loops: CDR1 LGHNA, CDR2 YSLEER. Trimming took off 4 bases at V and 0 bases at J, with 6 bases between the two ends. CDR3 length: 13 residues. The CDR3 is CASSPGLNTEAFF. In nucleotides, the CDR3 is TGCGCCAGCAGCCCGGGATTGAACACTGAAGCTTTCTTT.

The chain carries TRBV6-6 and TRBJ2-3; D is possibly TRBD1 (6 bases). V dropped 5 bases and J dropped 1 base, with 13 bases sitting between them. The CDR3 is 15 amino acids. The germline V gene has CDR1 MNHNY and CDR2 SVGAGI (reference sequence). The CDR3 sequence: CASSTRGFGTDTQYF. CDR3 sequence (DNA): TGTGCCAGCAGTACCAGGGGCTTTGGCACAGATACGCAGTATTTT.